This T cell receptor (beta chain) was recorded in a study of blood T cell repertoires in COVID-19. Study-wide background: Donors in the United States, Italy and Spain gave samples during acute or convalescent COVID-19. Sample material is recorded as cDNA or gDNA derived from T cells, B-cell-depleted T cells, or PBMCs.

Deletions cut 7 bases from V and 0 bases from J, with 13 bases between. CDR1 MNHNS and CDR2 SASEGT come from the germline V gene. The CDR3 has 15 residues. Some clones are missing from TCRdb's copy, which holds only in-frame ones; the method was immunoSEQ multiplex PCR. The table has approximately 150,000 clones, around 84% seen once. Sequenced sample: peripheral blood. This chain connects TRBV6-1 to TRBJ2-1; D perhaps matches TRBD1 (6 bases). The sequence came from a woman between 50 and 59 years old in a cohort sampled during active or convalescent COVID-19. The CDR3: CASKEDSSSYNEQFF. The CDR3 coding sequence is TGTGCCAGCAAAGAGGACAGCTCCTCCTACAATGAGCAGTTCTTC.